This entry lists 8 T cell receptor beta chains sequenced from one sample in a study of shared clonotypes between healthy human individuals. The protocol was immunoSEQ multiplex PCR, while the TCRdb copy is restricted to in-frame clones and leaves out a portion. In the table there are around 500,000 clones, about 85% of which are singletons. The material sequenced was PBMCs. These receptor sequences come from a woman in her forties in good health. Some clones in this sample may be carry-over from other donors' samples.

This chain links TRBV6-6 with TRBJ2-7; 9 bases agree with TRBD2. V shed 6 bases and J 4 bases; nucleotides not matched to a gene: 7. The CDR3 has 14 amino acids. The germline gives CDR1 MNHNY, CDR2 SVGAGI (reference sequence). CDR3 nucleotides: TGTGCCAGCAGGCTTAGCGGGAGTGGTTACGAGCAGTACTTC. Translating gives CASRLSGSGYEQYF.

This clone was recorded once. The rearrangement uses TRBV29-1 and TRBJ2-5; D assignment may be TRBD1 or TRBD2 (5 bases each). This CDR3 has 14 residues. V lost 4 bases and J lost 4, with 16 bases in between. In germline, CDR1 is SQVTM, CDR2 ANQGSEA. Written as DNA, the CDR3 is TGCAGCGTTGTGGGGGACCGCCTTGGAGAGACCCAGTACTTC. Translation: CSVVGDRLGETQYF.

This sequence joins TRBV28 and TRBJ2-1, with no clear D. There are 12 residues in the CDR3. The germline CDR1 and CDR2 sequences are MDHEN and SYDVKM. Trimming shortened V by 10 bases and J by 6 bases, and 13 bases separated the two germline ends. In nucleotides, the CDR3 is TGTGCCACCAAAGGGCCCGTCAATGAGCAGTTCTTC. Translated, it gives CATKGPVNEQFF.

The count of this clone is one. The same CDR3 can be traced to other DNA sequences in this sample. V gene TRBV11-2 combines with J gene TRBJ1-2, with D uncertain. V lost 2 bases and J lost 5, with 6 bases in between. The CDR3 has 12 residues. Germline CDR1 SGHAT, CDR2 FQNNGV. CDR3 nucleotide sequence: TGTGCCAGCAGCTTAAGCGGGTATGGCTACACCTTC. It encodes CASSLSGYGYTF. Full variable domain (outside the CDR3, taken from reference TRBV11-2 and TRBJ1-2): EAGVAQSPRYKIIEKRQSVAFWCNPISGHATLYWYQQILGQGPKLLIQFQNNGVVDDSQLPKDRFSAERLKGVDSTLKIQPAKLEDSAVYLCASSLSGYGYTFGSGTRLTVV.

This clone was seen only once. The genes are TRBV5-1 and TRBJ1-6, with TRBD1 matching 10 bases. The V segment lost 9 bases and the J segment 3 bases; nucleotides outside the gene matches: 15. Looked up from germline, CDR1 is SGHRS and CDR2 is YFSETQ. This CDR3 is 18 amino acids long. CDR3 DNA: TGCGCCAACACCCCGGGACAGGGGAGTCTTCGCTATAATTCACCCCTCCACTTT. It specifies CANTPGQGSLRYNSPLHF.

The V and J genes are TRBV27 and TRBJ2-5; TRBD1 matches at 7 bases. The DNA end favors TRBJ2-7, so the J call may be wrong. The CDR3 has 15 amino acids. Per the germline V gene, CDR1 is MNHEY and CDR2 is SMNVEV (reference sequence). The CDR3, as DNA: TGTGCCAGCAGTTCGGGGACAGCTTTTTCCTACGAGCAGTACTTC. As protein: CASSSGTAFSYEQYF.

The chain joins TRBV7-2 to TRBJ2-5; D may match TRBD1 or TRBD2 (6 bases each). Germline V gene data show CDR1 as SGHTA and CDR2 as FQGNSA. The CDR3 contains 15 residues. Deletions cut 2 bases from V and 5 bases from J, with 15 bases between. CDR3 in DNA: TGTGCCAGCAGCTTATTAGGGGGGATTGGGGAGACCCAGTACTTC. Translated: CASSLLGGIGETQYF. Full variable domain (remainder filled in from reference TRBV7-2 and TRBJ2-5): GAGVSQSPSNKVTEKGKDVELRCDPISGHTALYWYRQSLGQGLEFLIYFQGNSAPDKSGLPSDRFSAERTGGSVSTLTIQRTQQEDSAVYLCASSLLGGIGETQYFGPGTRLLVL.

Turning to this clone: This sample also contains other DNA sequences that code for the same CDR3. This CDR3 is CASSPGTSGYNEQFF. The CDR3 region has the DNA TGTGCCAGCAGCCCAGGGACTAGCGGATACAATGAGCAGTTCTTC. The chain combines TRBV11-2 with TRBJ2-1; 11 bases are a match to TRBD2. The CDR3 spans 15 residues. In germline, CDR1 is SGHAT, CDR2 FQNNGV. V dropped 5 bases and J dropped 4; count of bases not matched to a gene: 4.